The rows below give T cell receptor beta chains drawn from one sample of a study of shared clonotypes between healthy human individuals. Some clones are missing from TCRdb's copy, which holds only in-frame ones; the method was immunoSEQ multiplex PCR. Here the sample spans approximately 350,000 clones, 90% to 97% being singletons. Sequenced material: memory CD8+ T cells sorted from blood. The receptors originated from a man younger than 40 in good health. CDR3s include the opening cysteine and the closing phenylalanine or tryptophan. Fields, in order: clone size, D gene, V gene, J gene, CDR3 DNA, CDR3 protein. The D gene is left open where the match is weak. The size of a clone is reported for some rows only, either as once, few or many, or as a class for expanded clones.

NA	NA	TRBV6-5	TRBJ2-7	TGTGCCAGCAGTCACTCTGGAATATCTCCCTACGAGCAGTACTTC	CASSHSGISPYEQYF
NA	TRBD2	TRBV6-1	TRBJ2-5	TGTGCCAGCAGTGTGTGGGGACTAGCGGGACCTAAACAAGAGACCCAGTACTTC	CASSVWGLAGPKQETQYF
NA	NA	TRBV4-1	TRBJ1-4	TGCGCCAGCAGCCAAGATGAAAAACTGTTTTTT	CASSQDEKLFF
NA	TRBD1	TRBV6-5	TRBJ2-7	TGTGCCAGCAGTTCGGACAGGGCTCTCTACGAGCAGTACTTC	CASSSDRALYEQYF
once	NA	TRBV7-9	TRBJ2-3	TGTGCCAGCAGCTTCCCGAGCACAGATACGCAGTATTTT	CASSFPSTDTQYF
NA	TRBD2	TRBV28	TRBJ2-1	TGTGCCTCTAGCCCCCTTCTCCTAGCGGGAGCGGGGGCCGAGCAGTTCTTC	CASSPLLLAGAGAEQFF
NA	NA	TRBV7-9	TRBJ1-2	TGTGCCAGCACCACGTCGGGGCTAGCTAACTATGGCTACACCTTC	CASTTSGLANYGYTF
NA	NA	TRBV6-1	TRBJ2-7	TGTGCCAGCAGTGAAACCTGGGCAGGGGTCTACGAGCAGTACTTC	CASSETWAGVYEQYF
NA	TRBD2	TRBV9	TRBJ2-4	TGTGCCAGCAGTCAAACTAGCGGACTAGCCAAAAACATTCAGTACTTC	CASSQTSGLAKNIQYF
NA	TRBD1	TRBV6-1	TRBJ2-6	TGTGCCAGCAGTGACCGGACAGGGGGTAGCTCTGGGGCCAACGTCCTGACTTTC	CASSDRTGGSSGANVLTF
NA	TRBD2	TRBV9	TRBJ2-1	TGTGCCAGCAGCCTGGGACTAGCGGTCAACTCCTACAATGAGCAGTTCTTC	CASSLGLAVNSYNEQFF
NA	NA	TRBV6-6	TRBJ1-4	TGTGCCAGCAGGCAAAACAGTGGTGAAAAACTGTTTTTT	CASRQNSGEKLFF
NA	TRBD1	TRBV7-9	TRBJ2-7	TGTGCCAGCAGCTTAGACGGACAGGGTGGGGAGCAGTACTTC	CASSLDGQGGEQYF
NA	NA	TRBV28	TRBJ2-1	TGTGCCAGCAGTTTCTCGCCCAGGCTAACCTACAATGAGCAGTTCTTC	CASSFSPRLTYNEQFF
NA	TRBD1	TRBV6-5	TRBJ1-4	TGTGCCAGCAGAGAACAGGGGGCGTTTGGAAAACTGTTTTTT	CASREQGAFGKLFF
once	TRBD1	TRBV28	TRBJ2-7	TGTGCCAGCAGTCATTGTAAGGTTATTAAAGGGACAGCCCCCTACGAGCAGTACTTC	CASSHCKVIKGTAPYEQYF
once	TRBD2	TRBV30	TRBJ2-3	TGTGCCTGGAGTGTGACTAGCGGGAGCACAGATACGCAGTATTTT	CAWSVTSGSTDTQYF
NA	NA	TRBV7-2	TRBJ2-7	TGTGCCAGCAGCTTAGGACGGATTTTGCTGAGCGAGCAGTACTTC	CASSLGRILLSEQYF
NA	NA	TRBV5-1	TRBJ2-6	TGCGCCAGCAGCCCCTCTGGGGCCAACGTCCTGACTTTC	CASSPSGANVLTF
NA	NA	TRBV5-1	TRBJ2-1	TGCGCCAGCAGCTCCAACGTGGGTTACAATGAGCAGTTCTTC	CASSSNVGYNEQFF
NA	TRBD2	TRBV29-1	TRBJ2-3	TGCAGCGTTCGGGGGAGGGTCACAGATACGCAGTATTTT	CSVRGRVTDTQYF
NA	TRBD1	TRBV5-1	TRBJ2-7	TGCGCCAGCAGCTATGGACAGGGGGCGCCTGAGCAGTACTTC	CASSYGQGAPEQYF
NA	NA	TRBV7-6	TRBJ1-2	TGTGCCTCTCGAAAGACCTATGGCTACACCTTC	CASRKTYGYTF
NA	NA	TRBV19	TRBJ1-2	TGTGCCAGTAGTTCAACAGGGCCAAACTATGGCTACACCTTC	CASSSTGPNYGYTF
NA	TRBD2	TRBV7-2	TRBJ2-2	TGTGCCAGCAGCTTATCGGCTAGCGGGAGACCCGGGGAGCTGTTTTTT	CASSLSASGRPGELFF
NA	NA	TRBV28	TRBJ2-1	TGTGCCAGCAGTCCGTACCGTAATGAGCAGTTCTTC	CASSPYRNEQFF
NA	TRBD1	TRBV30	TRBJ2-3	TGTGCCTGGGGACAGGGACTGAGCACAGATACGCAGTATTTT	CAWGQGLSTDTQYF
NA	TRBD2	TRBV11-1	TRBJ2-3	TGTGCCAGCAGCTCAGGACTAGCGGGAGGGCCAGCAGATACGCAGTATTTT	CASSSGLAGGPADTQYF
NA	NA	TRBV7-9	TRBJ2-4	TGTGCCAGCAGCTTTCCGGTCCCAATAGCCAAAAACATTCAGTACTTC	CASSFPVPIAKNIQYF
NA	NA	TRBV5-4	TRBJ2-3	TGTGCCAGCAGCACACGGACAGGCACAGATACGCAGTATTTT	CASSTRTGTDTQYF
NA	NA	TRBV25-1	TRBJ2-6	TGTGCCAGCAGTGAACGGGCGTCTGGGGCCAACGTCCTGACTTTC	CASSERASGANVLTF